These T cell receptor beta chains were read from a single sample in a study of CD8+ T cells in alopecia areata. This table comes from immunoSEQ multiplex PCR, and its TCRdb copy is limited to in-frame clones, with some not included. Of 200,000 to 250,000 clones detected, around 57% appear once; the ten largest clones hold around 1.6%. This specimen consisted of CD4+ T cells sorted from blood, obtained at week 4, from a patient treated with tofacitinib. The receptor set was obtained from a human donor with alopecia areata. Both conserved end residues are part of each CDR3. The D gene is left open where the match is weak. Not all rows give a size; the values are once, few, many and, for expanded clones, a class.

d_call: NA; v_call: TRBV20-1; clone_size: NA; j_call: TRBJ2-3; cdr3_nt: TGCAGTGTTTTTAGCACAGATACGCAGTATTTT; cdr3_aa: CSVFSTDTQYF
d_call: NA; v_call: TRBV29-1; clone_size: NA; j_call: TRBJ2-1; cdr3_nt: TGCAGCGTTGAAGTACTCCCGGAGCAGTTCTTC; cdr3_aa: CSVEVLPEQFF
d_call: TRBD1; v_call: TRBV25-1; clone_size: NA; j_call: TRBJ2-2; cdr3_nt: TGTGCCAGCAGGGGGACAGGTCCGAACACCGGGGAGCTGTTTTTT; cdr3_aa: CASRGTGPNTGELFF
d_call: NA; v_call: TRBV7-2; clone_size: few; j_call: TRBJ2-7; cdr3_nt: TGTGCCAGCAGCTTAGAACCCCGGGGTCTCTACGAGCAGTACTTC; cdr3_aa: CASSLEPRGLYEQYF
d_call: TRBD2; v_call: TRBV30; clone_size: once; j_call: TRBJ2-7; cdr3_nt: TGTGCTGCTCAAGGGGCTAGCGGGGGTTACGAGCAGTACTTC; cdr3_aa: CAAQGASGGYEQYF
d_call: NA; v_call: TRBV12-5; clone_size: few; j_call: TRBJ2-1; cdr3_nt: TGTGCTAGTGGCCCCGGGAAGGGCGATGAGCAGTTCTTC; cdr3_aa: CASGPGKGDEQFF
d_call: TRBD2; v_call: TRBV6-1; clone_size: once; j_call: TRBJ2-3; cdr3_nt: TGTGCCAGCAGCGACGGGACTAGCGGCACAGATACGCAGTATTTT; cdr3_aa: CASSDGTSGTDTQYF
d_call: NA; v_call: TRBV6-5; clone_size: NA; j_call: TRBJ2-5; cdr3_nt: TGTGCCAGCAGTTACTCGAATCCCGCGGGGACCCAGTACTTC; cdr3_aa: CASSYSNPAGTQYF
d_call: TRBD1; v_call: TRBV29-1; clone_size: NA; j_call: TRBJ2-5; cdr3_nt: TGCAGCCTTTCCCAGGGGGCGAAGGAGACCCAGTACTTC; cdr3_aa: CSLSQGAKETQYF
d_call: TRBD2; v_call: TRBV30; clone_size: NA; j_call: TRBJ2-7; cdr3_nt: TGTGCCTGGGGGACTAGCGGGGGCCAGCGGCAGTACTTC; cdr3_aa: CAWGTSGGQRQYF
d_call: NA; v_call: TRBV4-3; clone_size: NA; j_call: TRBJ2-7; cdr3_nt: TGCGCCAGCAGCCAAGATAGGGTGACCTACGAGCAGTACTTC; cdr3_aa: CASSQDRVTYEQYF
d_call: TRBD2; v_call: TRBV7-8; clone_size: NA; j_call: TRBJ2-5; cdr3_nt: TGTGCCAGCAGCTTAACAACTAGCGGGGGGTGGAAGACCCAGTACTTC; cdr3_aa: CASSLTTSGGWKTQYF
d_call: NA; v_call: TRBV5-1; clone_size: NA; j_call: TRBJ2-3; cdr3_nt: TGCGCCAGCAGCTTGGAAGGGGGAACAGATACGCAGTATTTT; cdr3_aa: CASSLEGGTDTQYF
d_call: NA; v_call: TRBV5-1; clone_size: NA; j_call: TRBJ2-7; cdr3_nt: TGCGCCAGCAGCTTGGTGGGACACGGATACGAGCAGTACTTC; cdr3_aa: CASSLVGHGYEQYF
d_call: TRBD1; v_call: TRBV29-1; clone_size: NA; j_call: TRBJ2-7; cdr3_nt: TGCAGCGTTGAGACAGGGGGCTACGAGCAGTACTTC; cdr3_aa: CSVETGGYEQYF
d_call: NA; v_call: TRBV29-1; clone_size: few; j_call: TRBJ1-2; cdr3_nt: TGCAGCGGTGAACAGGGTTATGGCTACACCTTC; cdr3_aa: CSGEQGYGYTF
d_call: NA; v_call: TRBV6-5; clone_size: NA; j_call: TRBJ1-1; cdr3_nt: TGTGCCAGCGGGCGCACTGAAGCTTTCTTT; cdr3_aa: CASGRTEAFF
d_call: NA; v_call: TRBV30; clone_size: NA; j_call: TRBJ1-5; cdr3_nt: TGTGCCTGGTCCGGGGCCCCCTGGCAGCCCCAGCATTTT; cdr3_aa: CAWSGAPWQPQHF
d_call: TRBD1; v_call: TRBV7-2; clone_size: NA; j_call: TRBJ2-3; cdr3_nt: TGTGCCAGCAGGGGACAGGCTTACACAGATACGCAGTATTTT; cdr3_aa: CASRGQAYTDTQYF
d_call: NA; v_call: TRBV9; clone_size: few; j_call: TRBJ2-7; cdr3_nt: TGTGCCAGCAGCGTAGGGTGGAGTAGCTCCTACGAGCAGTACTTC; cdr3_aa: CASSVGWSSSYEQYF
d_call: TRBD1; v_call: TRBV29-1; clone_size: few; j_call: TRBJ2-7; cdr3_nt: TGCAGCGTTAATAGGATAGGACAGGGGGACTACGAGCAGTACTTC; cdr3_aa: CSVNRIGQGDYEQYF
d_call: NA; v_call: TRBV6-6; clone_size: NA; j_call: TRBJ1-2; cdr3_nt: TGTGCCAGGGCAGACTACACCTTC; cdr3_aa: CARADYTF
d_call: NA; v_call: TRBV29-1; clone_size: once; j_call: TRBJ2-2; cdr3_nt: TGCAGCGGACGGACTTACACCGGGGAGCTGTTTTTT; cdr3_aa: CSGRTYTGELFF
d_call: NA; v_call: TRBV6-1; clone_size: NA; j_call: TRBJ1-4; cdr3_nt: TGTGCCAGCACTCAACAAGGGGCAAGGAATGAAAAACTGTTTTTT; cdr3_aa: CASTQQGARNEKLFF
d_call: TRBD2; v_call: TRBV30; clone_size: NA; j_call: TRBJ2-3; cdr3_nt: TGTGCCTTGGGACTAGCGGGGGGAACAGATACGCAGTATTTT; cdr3_aa: CALGLAGGTDTQYF
d_call: TRBD2; v_call: TRBV10-3; clone_size: NA; j_call: TRBJ2-2; cdr3_nt: TGTGCCATCAGTGATTCGCCGGCTAGCGGGGGCTTTTCGAGCACCGGGGAGCTGTTTTTT; cdr3_aa: CAISDSPASGGFSSTGELFF
d_call: TRBD1; v_call: TRBV6-1; clone_size: NA; j_call: TRBJ2-1; cdr3_nt: TGTGCCAGCAGTGAATCGACAGGGGGTGAGCAGTTCTTC; cdr3_aa: CASSESTGGEQFF
d_call: NA; v_call: TRBV18; clone_size: NA; j_call: TRBJ2-7; cdr3_nt: TGTGCCAGCTCACCACCGAACCCCCGACCCGAGCAGTACTTC; cdr3_aa: CASSPPNPRPEQYF
d_call: NA; v_call: TRBV20-1; clone_size: NA; j_call: TRBJ1-1; cdr3_nt: TGCAGTGCCTTTGACAGCCCTGAGGCTTTCTTT; cdr3_aa: CSAFDSPEAFF
d_call: NA; v_call: TRBV25-1; clone_size: NA; j_call: TRBJ1-5; cdr3_nt: TGTGCCAGCAGTGAATCAGGGGATAGCAATCAGCCCCAGCATTTT; cdr3_aa: CASSESGDSNQPQHF
d_call: NA; v_call: TRBV10-3; clone_size: NA; j_call: TRBJ1-1; cdr3_nt: TGTGCCATCAGGGCCCAGGAGGGGACTGAAGCTTTCTTT; cdr3_aa: CAIRAQEGTEAFF
d_call: NA; v_call: TRBV29-1; clone_size: NA; j_call: TRBJ1-1; cdr3_nt: TGCAGCGCCTCGGATCGGAACACTGAAGCTTTCTTT; cdr3_aa: CSASDRNTEAFF
d_call: TRBD1; v_call: TRBV15; clone_size: NA; j_call: TRBJ1-2; cdr3_nt: TGTGCCACCACCCTGGGACAGGGGGGTTCGGGCTACACCTTC; cdr3_aa: CATTLGQGGSGYTF
d_call: NA; v_call: TRBV30; clone_size: NA; j_call: TRBJ2-1; cdr3_nt: TGTGCCTGGGAGATCGCCTACAATGAGCAGTTCTTC; cdr3_aa: CAWEIAYNEQFF
d_call: TRBD2; v_call: TRBV5-6; clone_size: NA; j_call: TRBJ2-3; cdr3_nt: TGTGCCAGCAGCTCCGGGACTAGCGCAGATACGCAGTATTTT; cdr3_aa: CASSSGTSADTQYF
d_call: TRBD1; v_call: TRBV25-1; clone_size: NA; j_call: TRBJ1-6; cdr3_nt: TGTGCCAGCAGTCTCGGGACAGGGGGTAATTCACCCCTCCACTTT; cdr3_aa: CASSLGTGGNSPLHF
d_call: TRBD1; v_call: TRBV7-9; clone_size: NA; j_call: TRBJ1-1; cdr3_nt: TGTGCCAGCAGCCCCCGGGACAGGGGACTGAACACTGAAGCTTTCTTT; cdr3_aa: CASSPRDRGLNTEAFF
d_call: NA; v_call: TRBV11-2; clone_size: NA; j_call: TRBJ1-1; cdr3_nt: TGTGCCAGCAGCTTAGCGTCGACGGGGAACACTGAAGCTTTCTTT; cdr3_aa: CASSLASTGNTEAFF
d_call: NA; v_call: TRBV20-1; clone_size: NA; j_call: TRBJ2-1; cdr3_nt: TGCAGTGCTAGAGACACTTATGAGCAGTTCTTC; cdr3_aa: CSARDTYEQFF
d_call: TRBD2; v_call: TRBV2; clone_size: NA; j_call: TRBJ2-5; cdr3_nt: TGTGCCAGCATGCTAGCGGGGGAAGAGACCCAGTACTTC; cdr3_aa: CASMLAGEETQYF
d_call: NA; v_call: TRBV27; clone_size: NA; j_call: TRBJ2-3; cdr3_nt: TGTGCCAGCAGTTTCACCGGGACGGCCACAGATACGCAGTATTTT; cdr3_aa: CASSFTGTATDTQYF
d_call: NA; v_call: TRBV5-6; clone_size: once; j_call: TRBJ1-2; cdr3_nt: TGTGCCAGCAGCTTGGTACAGGGTGGCTATGGCTACACCTTC; cdr3_aa: CASSLVQGGYGYTF
d_call: TRBD2; v_call: TRBV28; clone_size: NA; j_call: TRBJ2-5; cdr3_nt: TGTGCCAGCAGGCCCTCCGGCAGCGGGGGGTGGGAGACCCAGTACTTC; cdr3_aa: CASRPSGSGGWETQYF
d_call: TRBD1; v_call: TRBV27; clone_size: NA; j_call: TRBJ2-5; cdr3_nt: TGTGCCAGCTGGTCCGGGACAGGGGGTCAAGAGACCCAGTACTTC; cdr3_aa: CASWSGTGGQETQYF
d_call: NA; v_call: TRBV7-3; clone_size: once; j_call: TRBJ1-1; cdr3_nt: TGTGCCAGCAGCTTAAAGGGGCCCAACACTGAAGCTTTCTTT; cdr3_aa: CASSLKGPNTEAFF
d_call: NA; v_call: TRBV5-1; clone_size: NA; j_call: TRBJ2-2; cdr3_nt: TGCGCCAGCAGCTTTGGCGGGAACACCGGGGAGCTGTTTTTT; cdr3_aa: CASSFGGNTGELFF
d_call: NA; v_call: TRBV30; clone_size: NA; j_call: TRBJ1-5; cdr3_nt: TGTGCCTGGAGTGTACCGAGGGTCAATCAGCCCCAGCATTTT; cdr3_aa: CAWSVPRVNQPQHF
d_call: TRBD1; v_call: TRBV29-1; clone_size: few; j_call: TRBJ1-1; cdr3_nt: TGCAGCGGAGCGGGGACAGTTCTTACTGAAGCTTTCTTT; cdr3_aa: CSGAGTVLTEAFF
d_call: TRBD1; v_call: TRBV30; clone_size: NA; j_call: TRBJ2-7; cdr3_nt: TGTGCCTGGGGGGACAGGGTCAACGAGCAGTACTTC; cdr3_aa: CAWGDRVNEQYF
d_call: NA; v_call: TRBV7-2; clone_size: NA; j_call: TRBJ1-1; cdr3_nt: TGTGCCAGCAGCCCTCAGGTTAACACTGAAGCTTTCTTT; cdr3_aa: CASSPQVNTEAFF
d_call: NA; v_call: TRBV19; clone_size: NA; j_call: TRBJ1-5; cdr3_nt: TGTGCCAGTAGGGACCTAGAGAATCAGCCCCAGCATTTT; cdr3_aa: CASRDLENQPQHF
d_call: NA; v_call: TRBV30; clone_size: NA; j_call: TRBJ1-6; cdr3_nt: TGTGCCTGGAGTCCCCTTGACGGATCGAATTCACCCCTCCACTTT; cdr3_aa: CAWSPLDGSNSPLHF
d_call: NA; v_call: TRBV2; clone_size: NA; j_call: TRBJ2-1; cdr3_nt: TGTGCCAGCAGGACGGACAAAGGTGGTACCTACAATGAGCAGTTCTTC; cdr3_aa: CASRTDKGGTYNEQFF